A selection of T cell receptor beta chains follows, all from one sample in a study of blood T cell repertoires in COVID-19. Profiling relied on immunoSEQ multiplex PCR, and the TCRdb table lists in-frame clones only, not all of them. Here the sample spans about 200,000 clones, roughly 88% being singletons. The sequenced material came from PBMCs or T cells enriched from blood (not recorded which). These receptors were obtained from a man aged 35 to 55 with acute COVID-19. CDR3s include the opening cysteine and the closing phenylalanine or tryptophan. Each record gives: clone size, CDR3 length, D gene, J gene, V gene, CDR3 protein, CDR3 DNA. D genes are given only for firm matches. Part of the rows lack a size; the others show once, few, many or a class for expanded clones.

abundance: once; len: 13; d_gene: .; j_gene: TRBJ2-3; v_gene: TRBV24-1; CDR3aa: CATSDLYQDTQYF; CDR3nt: TGTGCCACCAGTGATTTGTACCAGGATACGCAGTATTTT
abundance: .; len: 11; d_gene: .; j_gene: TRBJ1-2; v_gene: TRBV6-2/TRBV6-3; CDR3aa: CASSQLYGYTF; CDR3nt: TGTGCCAGCAGTCAACTCTATGGCTACACCTTC
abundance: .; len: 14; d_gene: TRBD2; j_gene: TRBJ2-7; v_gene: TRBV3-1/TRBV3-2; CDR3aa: CASSQVTSGYEQYF; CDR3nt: TGTGCCAGCAGCCAAGTAACTAGCGGCTACGAGCAGTACTTC
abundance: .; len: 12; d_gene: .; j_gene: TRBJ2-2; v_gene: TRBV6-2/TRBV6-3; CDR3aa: CASSNLVGELFF; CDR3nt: TGTGCCAGCAGCAATCTCGTCGGGGAGCTGTTTTTT
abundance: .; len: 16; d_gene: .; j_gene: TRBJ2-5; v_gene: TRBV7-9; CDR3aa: CATKRATGRGKETQYF; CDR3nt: TGTGCCACCAAGAGGGCCACAGGGCGTGGGAAAGAGACCCAGTACTTC
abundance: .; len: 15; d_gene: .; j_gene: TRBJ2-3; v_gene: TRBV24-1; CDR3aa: CATSDFPGPTDTQYF; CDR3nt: TGTGCCACCAGTGATTTTCCAGGGCCGACAGATACGCAGTATTTT
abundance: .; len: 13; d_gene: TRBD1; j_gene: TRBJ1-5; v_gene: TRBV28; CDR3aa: CASSGTAFEAQHF; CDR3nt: TGTGCCAGCAGTGGGACAGCCTTTGAGGCCCAGCATTTT
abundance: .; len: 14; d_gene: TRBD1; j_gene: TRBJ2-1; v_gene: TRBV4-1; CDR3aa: CASSHTTGGNEQFF; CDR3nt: TGCGCCAGCAGCCACACCACAGGGGGCAATGAGCAGTTCTTC
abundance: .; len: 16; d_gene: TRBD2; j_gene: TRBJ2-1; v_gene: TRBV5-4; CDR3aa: CASSLGGAGGKNEQFF; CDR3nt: TGTGCCAGCAGCTTGGGAGGAGCGGGAGGGAAAAATGAGCAGTTCTTC
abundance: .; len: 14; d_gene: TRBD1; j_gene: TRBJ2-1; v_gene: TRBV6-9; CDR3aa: CASSSSGGETIKFF; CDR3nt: TGTGCCAGCAGTTCTTCAGGGGGAGAGACCATAAAGTTCTTC
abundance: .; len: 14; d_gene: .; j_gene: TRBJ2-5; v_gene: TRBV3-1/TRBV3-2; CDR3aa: CASRHLAVQETQYF; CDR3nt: TGTGCCAGCAGACACCTAGCCGTCCAAGAGACCCAGTACTTC